This is a list of T cell receptor beta chains from one sample in a study of OX40 agonist ivuxolimab in advanced cancers. Assay: immunoSEQ multiplex PCR; the TCRdb copy retains only in-frame clones and omits some. The sample contains more than 75,000 clones, over 75% of which appear only once. The starting material was CD4+ or CD8+ T cells sorted from blood, obtained in a trial of the OX40 agonist ivuxolimab. Receptors originate from an adult with an advanced solid tumor such as melanoma, head and neck, liver or kidney cancer. Both conserved end residues are part of each CDR3. A D gene is named only where the DNA matches it firmly. A clone size is listed for some rows: how often the clone was seen (once, few, many), or a class if it is expanded.

v_call: TRBV2; clone_size: -; j_call: TRBJ1-1; d_call: -; cdr3_nt: TGTGCCAACCAGAGGACAGACCGAGCTTTCTTT; cdr3_aa: CANQRTDRAFF
v_call: TRBV18; clone_size: -; j_call: TRBJ2-2; d_call: -; cdr3_nt: TGTGCCAGCTCACCCTTGCGGAACACCGGGGAGCTGTTTTTT; cdr3_aa: CASSPLRNTGELFF
v_call: TRBV5-4; clone_size: -; j_call: TRBJ2-2; d_call: -; cdr3_nt: TGTGCCAGCAGCTTCGGCGGTAAGCCCGGGGAGCTGTTTTTT; cdr3_aa: CASSFGGKPGELFF
v_call: TRBV29-1; clone_size: -; j_call: TRBJ2-3; d_call: TRBD1; cdr3_nt: TGCAGCGTTCAGGGACAGGGGGTAGTTACGCAGTATTTT; cdr3_aa: CSVQGQGVVTQYF
v_call: TRBV7-2; clone_size: -; j_call: TRBJ1-2; d_call: -; cdr3_nt: TGTGCCAGCAGCCGTACTGGGGCAGTCCAGTCTCGCACCTTC; cdr3_aa: CASSRTGAVQSRTF
v_call: TRBV11-3; clone_size: -; j_call: TRBJ2-7; d_call: -; cdr3_nt: TGTGCCAGCAGCTTAGGCCCTTTCAGTACCTACGAGCAGTACTTC; cdr3_aa: CASSLGPFSTYEQYF
v_call: TRBV5-1; clone_size: -; j_call: TRBJ1-4; d_call: TRBD1; cdr3_nt: TGCGCCAGCAGCTGGACAGGGGTAGTTGAAAAACTGTTTTTT; cdr3_aa: CASSWTGVVEKLFF
v_call: TRBV11-2; clone_size: few; j_call: TRBJ2-4; d_call: -; cdr3_nt: TGTGCCAGCAGCCCTCAGGGTTGGCAAAACATTCAGTACTTC; cdr3_aa: CASSPQGWQNIQYF
v_call: TRBV4-3; clone_size: -; j_call: TRBJ2-3; d_call: -; cdr3_nt: TGCGCCAGCAGCCTAAGGGTATTCACAGATACGCAGTATTTT; cdr3_aa: CASSLRVFTDTQYF
v_call: TRBV19; clone_size: -; j_call: TRBJ1-2; d_call: -; cdr3_nt: TGTGCCAGTAGTATCACCTCAGCTAGTAACTATGGCTACACCTTC; cdr3_aa: CASSITSASNYGYTF
v_call: TRBV5-6; clone_size: -; j_call: TRBJ1-5; d_call: TRBD1; cdr3_nt: TGTGCCAGCAGATCTGACAGGGTTGATCGCAATCAGCCCCAGCATTTT; cdr3_aa: CASRSDRVDRNQPQHF
v_call: TRBV28; clone_size: -; j_call: TRBJ2-5; d_call: -; cdr3_nt: TGTGCCAGCAGTTCGCGGGGTCTTCAGGATGAGACCCAGTACTTC; cdr3_aa: CASSSRGLQDETQYF
v_call: TRBV28; clone_size: -; j_call: TRBJ1-5; d_call: -; cdr3_nt: TGTGCCAGCGCACGCCCAGGGGGCAATCAGCCCCAGCATTTT; cdr3_aa: CASARPGGNQPQHF
v_call: TRBV18; clone_size: -; j_call: TRBJ1-1; d_call: -; cdr3_nt: TGTGCCAGCTCACCGGGACTGAGCACTGAAGCTTTCTTT; cdr3_aa: CASSPGLSTEAFF
v_call: TRBV30; clone_size: -; j_call: TRBJ1-2; d_call: TRBD1; cdr3_nt: TGTGCCTGGGGACAGGGGGCCTATGGCTACACCTTC; cdr3_aa: CAWGQGAYGYTF
v_call: TRBV4-1; clone_size: -; j_call: TRBJ1-4; d_call: TRBD1; cdr3_nt: TGCGCCAGCAGCCAAGAAGGGGGCAGGACCCGAGCTAATGAAAAACTGTTTTTT; cdr3_aa: CASSQEGGRTRANEKLFF
v_call: TRBV5-4; clone_size: -; j_call: TRBJ2-2; d_call: -; cdr3_nt: TGTGCCAGCAGCTTGGGGGTTATACAGAACACCGGGGAGCTGTTTTTT; cdr3_aa: CASSLGVIQNTGELFF
v_call: TRBV6-5; clone_size: -; j_call: TRBJ2-3; d_call: -; cdr3_nt: TGTGCCAGCGGCCTTACAGATACGCAGTATTTT; cdr3_aa: CASGLTDTQYF
v_call: TRBV7-2; clone_size: -; j_call: TRBJ2-7; d_call: TRBD1; cdr3_nt: TGTGCCAGCAGCTTAGAGTGGACAGGGCAGTACTTC; cdr3_aa: CASSLEWTGQYF
v_call: TRBV5-1; clone_size: -; j_call: TRBJ1-2; d_call: -; cdr3_nt: TGCGCCAGCAGCTTGACGCCTGAATGGGGCTACACCTTC; cdr3_aa: CASSLTPEWGYTF
v_call: TRBV28; clone_size: -; j_call: TRBJ2-1; d_call: -; cdr3_nt: TGTGCCAGCAGTTTAGTAGTCGGGGGGCAGTTCTTC; cdr3_aa: CASSLVVGGQFF
v_call: TRBV5-1; clone_size: -; j_call: TRBJ2-1; d_call: TRBD2; cdr3_nt: TGCGCCAGCAGCTTGGCTGGCGGGAGCCCCTACAATGAGCAGTTCTTC; cdr3_aa: CASSLAGGSPYNEQFF
v_call: TRBV27; clone_size: -; j_call: TRBJ1-3; d_call: -; cdr3_nt: TGTGCCAGCAGCCAAACGCCCTACTCTGGAAACACCATATATTTT; cdr3_aa: CASSQTPYSGNTIYF
v_call: TRBV18; clone_size: -; j_call: TRBJ2-1; d_call: TRBD1; cdr3_nt: TGTGCCAGCTCACCCCCCTCGTCGGGACAGGCATTCTTC; cdr3_aa: CASSPPSSGQAFF
v_call: TRBV18; clone_size: -; j_call: TRBJ2-3; d_call: -; cdr3_nt: TGTGCCAGCTCACCCGCTAGGGATACGCAGTATTTT; cdr3_aa: CASSPARDTQYF
v_call: TRBV4-1; clone_size: -; j_call: TRBJ1-4; d_call: -; cdr3_nt: TGCGCCAGCAGCCAAGGCTGGGGGACTAATGAAAAACTGTTTTTT; cdr3_aa: CASSQGWGTNEKLFF
v_call: TRBV10-3; clone_size: -; j_call: TRBJ1-2; d_call: -; cdr3_nt: TGTGCCATCAGTGGGGGGCGCGGGGCCACTAACTATGGCTACACCTTC; cdr3_aa: CAISGGRGATNYGYTF
v_call: TRBV7-6; clone_size: -; j_call: TRBJ1-2; d_call: -; cdr3_nt: TGTGCCAGCAGCTTTCTTGGACTGGACTATGGCTACACCTTC; cdr3_aa: CASSFLGLDYGYTF
v_call: TRBV27; clone_size: -; j_call: TRBJ2-4; d_call: -; cdr3_nt: TGTGCCAGCAGCCTTCTGGCCGAGGCCAAAAACATTCAGTACTTC; cdr3_aa: CASSLLAEAKNIQYF
v_call: TRBV19; clone_size: -; j_call: TRBJ2-1; d_call: -; cdr3_nt: TGTGCCAGTAGTATTATGAATGCGGCGTTCTTC; cdr3_aa: CASSIMNAAFF
v_call: TRBV11-3; clone_size: -; j_call: TRBJ2-1; d_call: -; cdr3_nt: TGTGCCAGCAGCTTAGATGGATATGAGCAGTTCTTC; cdr3_aa: CASSLDGYEQFF
v_call: TRBV5-1; clone_size: -; j_call: TRBJ2-7; d_call: -; cdr3_nt: TGCGCCAGCAGCATTGAGGGCCTGGTGAGCTACGAGCAGTACTTC; cdr3_aa: CASSIEGLVSYEQYF
v_call: TRBV9; clone_size: -; j_call: TRBJ2-1; d_call: TRBD2; cdr3_nt: TGTGCCAGCAGCACCACCGGGACTAGCGGGGACAATGAGCAGTTCTTC; cdr3_aa: CASSTTGTSGDNEQFF
v_call: TRBV10-3; clone_size: -; j_call: TRBJ2-7; d_call: -; cdr3_nt: TGTGCCATCAGTGATAAGCGCAGTAACTACGAGCAGTACTTC; cdr3_aa: CAISDKRSNYEQYF
v_call: TRBV11-2; clone_size: once; j_call: TRBJ2-3; d_call: TRBD2; cdr3_nt: TGTGCCAGCAGCAATAGCGGGTCAAACACAGATACGCAGTATTTT; cdr3_aa: CASSNSGSNTDTQYF
v_call: TRBV11-1; clone_size: -; j_call: TRBJ2-7; d_call: -; cdr3_nt: TGTGCCAGCAGCCAAAGGCGCATCGACGAGCAGTACTTC; cdr3_aa: CASSQRRIDEQYF
v_call: TRBV2; clone_size: -; j_call: TRBJ2-7; d_call: TRBD2; cdr3_nt: TGTGCCAGCAGCATACAAGGACGGGGGGACTACGAGCAGTACTTC; cdr3_aa: CASSIQGRGDYEQYF
v_call: TRBV18; clone_size: -; j_call: TRBJ2-3; d_call: -; cdr3_nt: TGTGCCAGCTCACCAGTGGGGCAAGATACGCAGTATTTT; cdr3_aa: CASSPVGQDTQYF
v_call: TRBV18; clone_size: -; j_call: TRBJ2-5; d_call: -; cdr3_nt: TGTGCCAGCTCACCGACTAGTCTGGAGACCCAGTACTTC; cdr3_aa: CASSPTSLETQYF
v_call: TRBV7-9; clone_size: -; j_call: TRBJ2-3; d_call: -; cdr3_nt: TGTGCCAGCAGCTACGGGTCTGCAGATACGCAGTATTTT; cdr3_aa: CASSYGSADTQYF
v_call: TRBV5-1; clone_size: -; j_call: TRBJ2-1; d_call: -; cdr3_nt: TGCGCCAGCAGCTTGGGGTGGGGGCTAAACAATGAGCAGTTCTTC; cdr3_aa: CASSLGWGLNNEQFF
v_call: TRBV6-1; clone_size: few; j_call: TRBJ1-5; d_call: -; cdr3_nt: TGTGCCAGCACCCCTCAGGTGGATCAGCCCCAGCATTTT; cdr3_aa: CASTPQVDQPQHF
v_call: TRBV6-4; clone_size: once; j_call: TRBJ2-2; d_call: TRBD1; cdr3_nt: TGTGCCAGCAGTGCATTGACAGGGAAGAACACCGGGGAGCTGTTTTTT; cdr3_aa: CASSALTGKNTGELFF
v_call: TRBV11-3; clone_size: once; j_call: TRBJ2-1; d_call: TRBD1; cdr3_nt: TGTGCCAGCAGCTTAGAAGTTGGGACAGGGGTTACGAATGAGCAGTTCTTC; cdr3_aa: CASSLEVGTGVTNEQFF
v_call: TRBV7-8; clone_size: -; j_call: TRBJ1-6; d_call: -; cdr3_nt: TGTGCCAGCAGCTTAACACAGTCTCGGAATTCACCCCTCCACTTT; cdr3_aa: CASSLTQSRNSPLHF
v_call: TRBV5-1; clone_size: -; j_call: TRBJ2-5; d_call: -; cdr3_nt: TGCGCCAGCAGCTTGGCCATCGGGGGCAGGGAGACCCAGTACTTC; cdr3_aa: CASSLAIGGRETQYF
v_call: TRBV7-9; clone_size: -; j_call: TRBJ1-3; d_call: -; cdr3_nt: TGTGCCAGCAGCTTGTTGACTGGAAACACCATATATTTT; cdr3_aa: CASSLLTGNTIYF
v_call: TRBV25-1; clone_size: -; j_call: TRBJ1-1; d_call: -; cdr3_nt: TGTGCCAGCAGTGAACCTGGCCGACCTGAAGCTTTCTTT; cdr3_aa: CASSEPGRPEAFF
v_call: TRBV27; clone_size: few; j_call: TRBJ2-2; d_call: TRBD2; cdr3_nt: TGTGCCAGCAGTACCCCCCAGCGGGAGGGGTCCGGGGAGCTGTTTTTT; cdr3_aa: CASSTPQREGSGELFF
v_call: TRBV7-2; clone_size: -; j_call: TRBJ2-2; d_call: -; cdr3_nt: TGTGCCAGCAGCTTAGCGTTGGGATCGAACACCGGGGAGCTGTTTTTT; cdr3_aa: CASSLALGSNTGELFF
v_call: TRBV30; clone_size: -; j_call: TRBJ1-2; d_call: -; cdr3_nt: TGTGCCTGGAGTGTACTGGCAGTCTTGGGCTATGGCTACACCTTC; cdr3_aa: CAWSVLAVLGYGYTF
v_call: TRBV9; clone_size: -; j_call: TRBJ1-4; d_call: -; cdr3_nt: TGTGCCAGCAGCGTCTTAGGGGGGATTAATGAAAAACTGTTTTTT; cdr3_aa: CASSVLGGINEKLFF